The entry below gives a single T cell receptor (beta chain) sequence along with its context. What it recognizes is unknown. The data stem from a study of shared clonotypes between healthy human individuals. Study-level points and caveats: All-four-donor shared clonotypes had higher generation probabilities than non-shared clonotypes did.

Per the original methods: ImmunoSEQ junction-only sequences lacked quality scores, so their filtering differed. Clones were read by immunoSEQ multiplex PCR, and TCRdb kept only the in-frame ones, dropping some. The V and J calls and clone size were taken over from that table, and D and trimming were inferred from the DNA. This sample has some 1,600,000 clones, with approximately 98% found just once. This clonotype was obtained from a man aged 25 to 45 in good health. The sequenced material came from naive CD4+ T cells sorted from blood. The subset is: CD45RA+ positively selected.

For the CDR3, the DNA is TGCAGCGTTGATACTAGCGGGATCTACAATGAGCAGTTCTTC. It encodes CSVDTSGIYNEQFF. This chain links TRBV29-1 with TRBJ2-1; 10 nucleotides match TRBD2. The junction had 2 bases not matched to a gene; V was cut back by 3 bases and J by 3 bases. CDR3 length equals 14 residues. Germline CDR1 reads SQVTM; CDR2 reads ANQGSEA.